These 5 T cell receptor beta chains were sequenced from one sample in a study of T-cell reconstitution after alpha-beta-depleted transplantation in children. Preparation of the TCRbeta library involved a method that used unique molecular identifiers. TCRdb used MiXCR to reprocess the PCR reads, holding one entry per CDR3 protein. The sample consists of about 440,000 distinct CDR3 sequences, about 40% of them appearing once. The source material was PBMCs, sampled before TCRalphabeta/CD19-depleted stem cell transplant. These receptors originate from a girl aged 2 to 9 with aplastic anemia, due to receive a stem cell transplant.

This clonotype appeared many times. The chain carries TRBV28 and TRBJ2-7, with a possible D match to TRBD2 (5 bases). Trimming removed 6 bases from V and 6 bases from J, with 18 bases in between. Looked up from germline, CDR1 is MDHEN and CDR2 is SYDVKM. This CDR3 has 14 residues. This CDR3 reads CASRTPGSVGEQYF. The CDR3 nucleotides are TGTGCCAGCAGAACCCCGGGTAGCGTAGGCGAGCAGTACTTC.

This clonotype was seen only a few times. The rearrangement links TRBV11-1 to TRBJ2-7; 13 bases line up with TRBD2. J was trimmed by 0 bases and V by 1 base; bases with no gene match: 12. The CDR3 sequence is 20 residues long. Germline V gives CDR1 SGHAT, CDR2 FQDESV (reference sequence). CDR3: CASSLGYGLAGEPFSYEQYF. In DNA form, the CDR3 reads TGTGCCAGCAGCTTAGGATATGGACTAGCGGGAGAGCCCTTCTCCTACGAGCAGTACTTC.

This clonotype was found a few times. The chain is built from TRBV6-1 and TRBJ2-3; 8 bases fit TRBD2. The CDR3 contains 15 residues. Looked up from germline, CDR1 is MNHNS and CDR2 is SASEGT. The J segment lost 6 bases and the V segment lost 5 bases, leaving 10 bases of the junction unmatched. CDR3 in DNA: TGTGCCAGCAGTCCCCGAATAGCGGGATCGGATACGCAGTATTTT. This translates into CASSPRIAGSDTQYF.

The chain's CDR3 is CASSSGFLGYTF. Here the CDR3 DNA reads TGTGCCAGCAGCTCGGGGTTCTTAGGCTACACCTTC. This sequence joins TRBV7-9 and TRBJ1-2, with D unclear. The germline V and J ends were trimmed by 4 bases and 8 bases, with 11 bases remaining between them. Germline values: CDR1 SEHNR, CDR2 FQNEAQ (reference sequence). This CDR3 has 12 amino acids.

This clonotype was observed at least ten times. The rearrangement joins TRBV20-1 to TRBJ2-3, with 12 bases matching TRBD2. V lost 0 bases and J lost 0; bases outside the gene matches: 7. CDR3 length: 18 residues. The germline V gene encodes CDR1 DFQATT and CDR2 SNEGSKA (reference sequence). For the CDR3, the DNA is TGCAGTGCTAGAGATCCTAGCGGGAGGGGGTTTAGCACAGATACGCAGTATTTT. Its translation is CSARDPSGRGFSTDTQYF.